These T cell receptor beta chains were read from a single sample in a study of cytomegalovirus exposure and HLA in healthy donors. TCRdb's copy holds only in-frame clones and misses some; the assay was immunoSEQ multiplex PCR. The data contain 75,000 to 90,000 clones, around 77% of them singletons. Sequences were obtained from PBMCs. The source is a man between 45 and 60 years old in good health and CMV-seronegative. CDR3s include the opening cysteine and the closing phenylalanine or tryptophan. The order of the fields is clone size, V gene, J gene, CDR3 protein. Where a row states a size, it is once, few, many or the class of an expanded clone; other rows omit it.

clone size: .
V gene: TRBV19
J gene: TRBJ1-2
CDR3 protein: CASSIGPGTPPLGYTF

clone size: few
V gene: TRBV4-3
J gene: TRBJ1-1
CDR3 protein: CASSQDRINTEAFF

clone size: .
V gene: TRBV5-1
J gene: TRBJ2-5
CDR3 protein: CASEVSPSGTSETQYF

clone size: .
V gene: TRBV19
J gene: TRBJ1-6
CDR3 protein: CASSETYNSPLHF

clone size: .
V gene: TRBV14
J gene: TRBJ1-3
CDR3 protein: CVSSQVRGTIYF

clone size: .
V gene: TRBV30
J gene: TRBJ2-3
CDR3 protein: CASRGLAGLGDTQYF

clone size: .
V gene: TRBV2
J gene: TRBJ1-6
CDR3 protein: CASRGTVTSPLHF

clone size: few
V gene: TRBV2
J gene: TRBJ1-3
CDR3 protein: CASSEMGDGNTIYF

clone size: few
V gene: TRBV6-5
J gene: TRBJ2-7
CDR3 protein: CASRRSDRGYEQYF

clone size: .
V gene: TRBV5-6
J gene: TRBJ1-6
CDR3 protein: CASSFQGVYSYNSPLHF

clone size: .
V gene: TRBV6-6
J gene: TRBJ2-7
CDR3 protein: CASREGGDYEQYF

clone size: .
V gene: TRBV19
J gene: TRBJ2-2
CDR3 protein: CASQGSGELFF

clone size: once
V gene: TRBV6-5
J gene: TRBJ1-5
CDR3 protein: CASRATGGGRQPQHF

clone size: .
V gene: TRBV18
J gene: TRBJ1-2
CDR3 protein: CASSPREGGMGYTF

clone size: .
V gene: TRBV9
J gene: TRBJ1-1
CDR3 protein: CASSAEQGEAFF

clone size: .
V gene: TRBV6-5
J gene: TRBJ1-1
CDR3 protein: CASCRRVRTEAFF

clone size: .
V gene: TRBV5-4
J gene: TRBJ2-5
CDR3 protein: CASSLELEETQYF

clone size: .
V gene: TRBV5-1
J gene: TRBJ1-1
CDR3 protein: CASSWGTGGGTEAFF

clone size: .
V gene: TRBV29-1
J gene: TRBJ2-5
CDR3 protein: CSVVLAGQETQYF

clone size: .
V gene: TRBV14
J gene: TRBJ1-4
CDR3 protein: CASSQYGGGEKLFF

clone size: .
V gene: TRBV2
J gene: TRBJ2-1
CDR3 protein: CASSSQVTAASNEQFF

clone size: once
V gene: TRBV5-4
J gene: TRBJ2-3
CDR3 protein: CASSLAGGDTQYF

clone size: few
V gene: TRBV10-3
J gene: TRBJ2-7
CDR3 protein: CANLTWSSYEQYF

clone size: .
V gene: TRBV9
J gene: TRBJ2-7
CDR3 protein: CASSLRGGYEQYF

clone size: .
V gene: TRBV11-2
J gene: TRBJ2-1
CDR3 protein: CASSSMSRNEQFF

clone size: .
V gene: TRBV5-1
J gene: TRBJ2-3
CDR3 protein: CASSLWTGGTDTQYF

clone size: .
V gene: TRBV5-1
J gene: TRBJ2-7
CDR3 protein: CASSLGDRAEQYF

clone size: .
V gene: TRBV2
J gene: TRBJ2-2
CDR3 protein: CASSEARAGKAGELFF

clone size: .
V gene: TRBV4-1
J gene: TRBJ2-1
CDR3 protein: CASSQDLLLNEQFF

clone size: .
V gene: TRBV2
J gene: TRBJ2-7
CDR3 protein: CASSASDEQYF

clone size: .
V gene: TRBV4-3
J gene: TRBJ2-3
CDR3 protein: CASSPQTDSRAQYF

clone size: .
V gene: TRBV7-9
J gene: TRBJ2-7
CDR3 protein: CSSSLTLYEQYF

clone size: .
V gene: TRBV28
J gene: TRBJ1-1
CDR3 protein: CASSEGGTEAFF

clone size: few
V gene: TRBV4-1
J gene: TRBJ1-1
CDR3 protein: CASSLRDTMNTEAFF

clone size: few
V gene: TRBV19
J gene: TRBJ1-2
CDR3 protein: CASSTRQGNYGYTF

clone size: .
V gene: TRBV11-2
J gene: TRBJ2-7
CDR3 protein: CASSQGQPYEQYF

clone size: .
V gene: TRBV7-9
J gene: TRBJ2-7
CDR3 protein: CASSLQGARYEQYF

clone size: .
V gene: TRBV7-2
J gene: TRBJ2-7
CDR3 protein: CASSSGSGLEQYF

clone size: once
V gene: TRBV19
J gene: TRBJ1-1
CDR3 protein: CATLSNRDRTLNTEAFF

clone size: .
V gene: TRBV4-1
J gene: TRBJ1-6
CDR3 protein: CASSQDPGSGPPLHF

clone size: .
V gene: TRBV18
J gene: TRBJ1-6
CDR3 protein: CASSPDRVKNSPLHF

clone size: .
V gene: TRBV28
J gene: TRBJ1-5
CDR3 protein: CASTDLDRHNQPQHF

clone size: .
V gene: TRBV4-2
J gene: TRBJ1-1
CDR3 protein: CASSQVTAGTEAFF

clone size: once
V gene: TRBV27
J gene: TRBJ2-4
CDR3 protein: CASTPWSNGNIQYF

clone size: once
V gene: TRBV29-1
J gene: TRBJ2-7
CDR3 protein: CSVKVQGGDYEQYF

clone size: .
V gene: TRBV6-5
J gene: TRBJ2-1
CDR3 protein: CASKTGGWYNEQFF

clone size: .
V gene: TRBV6-1
J gene: TRBJ1-1
CDR3 protein: CASSEAAGPNTEAFF

clone size: .
V gene: TRBV9
J gene: TRBJ1-5
CDR3 protein: CASSPPPDRSNQPQHF

clone size: .
V gene: TRBV7-9
J gene: TRBJ2-1
CDR3 protein: CASSSPLGGSSSYNEQFF

clone size: .
V gene: TRBV5-1
J gene: TRBJ1-1
CDR3 protein: CASSPGQVNTEAFF

clone size: .
V gene: TRBV13
J gene: TRBJ2-7
CDR3 protein: CASHRRGGVQEQYF

clone size: .
V gene: TRBV5-4
J gene: TRBJ2-7
CDR3 protein: CASSPAGTGVDEQYF

clone size: .
V gene: TRBV19
J gene: TRBJ1-2
CDR3 protein: CASSTWTGGNYGYTF

clone size: .
V gene: TRBV6-5
J gene: TRBJ2-7
CDR3 protein: CASRYMTSGGAYEQYF

clone size: few
V gene: TRBV7-2
J gene: TRBJ2-3
CDR3 protein: CASSPGHSGPDTQYF

clone size: .
V gene: TRBV10-3
J gene: TRBJ1-5
CDR3 protein: CAIGSTGSQPQHF

clone size: .
V gene: TRBV6-4
J gene: TRBJ2-1
CDR3 protein: CASSEDVAGGGEQFF